The sequence of this TCR beta chain was determined in a study of cytomegalovirus exposure and HLA in healthy donors (dated by TCRdb to 2016 to 2017). Notes on the research overall: An earlier analysis of several hundred of the donors reported more than 250 Gb of sequence data and 120 million or so unique TCR beta sequences from about 200 million T cells. Around 320 gigabases of sequencing data and around 87 million unique TCR sequences were included in an early release covering several hundred HLA-typed donors. Among the approximately 400 genotyped donors, roughly 80% belonged to the genetic ancestry cluster associated with self-reported Caucasian donors. The study was designed to test whether signatures of past pathogen exposure could be identified by cataloging public T cell receptors. The study profiled the T cell repertoires of hundreds of subjects by immunosequencing and related them to cytomegalovirus serostatus. In addition to the first cohort of approximately 650 subjects, a separate validation cohort of 120 different subjects was used. The study combined high-throughput TCR immunosequencing, statistical association of individual TCRs with disease status, and machine learning to predict cytomegalovirus infection status. A later analysis re-analyzed previously published TCR beta repertoires from roughly 630 donors and added high-resolution HLA genotyping to study TCR occurrence patterns. Rather than drawing on any new phenotypic data, the later analysis identified candidate immune exposures from TCR beta sequences and the way those sequences occurred across donors. An earlier analysis of fewer than 700 of the donors applied high-throughput TCR beta sequencing to assess whether each TCR beta V gene segment acted as functional or pseudogenic. Donor age, sex, ethnicity and CMV serostatus were compiled alongside the repertoire data. A later genetic analysis used genome-wide SNP genotypes for about 60% of the roughly 700 donors, treating that subset as a discovery cohort. All discovery cohort repertoires had been generated on a single sequencing platform. Both class I and class II loci were covered by HLA typing, at four-digit resolution. The number of typed donors differed by locus: roughly 620-630 for A, B, C, DRB1 and DQB1; some 500 for DQA1; 606 for DPA1; and around 450 for DPB1. Because of strong linkage in the cohort, four to six DR-DQ haplotypes were treated as single units for association and clustering. Among around 400 genotyped donors of the cohort, an average of around 240,000 unique TCR beta nucleotide sequences was sequenced per donor, of which roughly 17% were non-productive.

Results the study describes overall, beyond this receptor: Specific HLA alleles were associated with over 15,000 TCR beta sequences at a false discovery rate of 0.05 in a later analysis. Because some donors lacked HLA typing at each locus, the association tests relied only on the typed subset. According to a later analysis, parvovirus B19, influenza, CMV and Epstein-Barr virus appeared linked to several top co-occurrence clusters. Roughly 15 rarely observed V segments, including chromosome 9 orphons, were excluded from the earlier analysis of several hundred of the donors because counts were too low. Some IMGT-functional V segments, including TRBV6-2 and TRBV6-3, could not be told apart with the 87-base-pair reads, so those segments were excluded. The presence/absence analyses assumed that sequencing depth was roughly uniform across donors, and that assumption may not be true. Immune exposure information for the cohort was limited to CMV serostatus. A further reported finding was that TCR beta sequences accurately predicted the HLA-A and HLA-B alleles for most subjects in the first cohort. Broadly in line with IMGT annotations, most TCR beta V segments showed up in productive rearrangements about 87% or about 30% of the time in an earlier analysis of some 590 of the donors. In a later analysis, most CMV-associated TCR beta chains were found to appear HLA-restricted, with HLA associations seemingly driven largely by CMV exposure. The study listed approximately 150 TCR beta chains as associated with cytomegalovirus. Most TCR sequences were seen in very few donors, while some public TCRs were found in many individuals. A cluster of highly shared sequence variants was judged likely to represent a technical artifact of the sequencing pipeline. When HLA alleles, especially DR and DQ, strongly co-occurred, TCR associations were difficult to assign to individual alleles. In a later analysis, HLA-associated TCR beta chains showed more clonal expansion and lower generation probabilities than non-associated chains that were equally common. In this cohort, only TCR beta chains were sequenced, and detectable features were limited by the absence of alpha or paired-chain data. According to the authors, the approach could potentially be generalized to other disease states and immunological phenotypes. A few of the identified cytomegalovirus-associated TCR beta chains were confirmed in vitro to be specific for cytomegalovirus antigens. Correlated functional status among segregating V segments might reflect linkage disequilibrium, but an unknown experimental factor could not be ruled out. Cytomegalovirus status was reported to be diagnosed by the classifier with high specificity and sensitivity in both the original and validation cohorts. A later genetic analysis associated a missense DCLRE1C variant with V-gene and J-gene trimming of TCR beta chains, and an independent cohort replicated the association. A later analysis found that TCR association rates varied across HLA loci, with DRB1 alleles showing the most associated TCRs and HLA-C alleles the fewest. According to a later genetic analysis, donors in an Asian-associated ancestry cluster had fewer N-insertions in productive TCRs than the approximately 690-donor mean.

The cohort was made up of approximately 670 healthy bone marrow donors. At the time of sampling, all cohort members were nominally healthy, though unrecorded immune exposures were likely present. The donor was CMV seropositive and belonged to the group of about 290 seropositive cohort members. Each donor provided a peripheral blood sample, and peripheral blood mononuclear cells were used for TCR beta sequencing. The Qiagen DNeasy Blood Extraction Kit was used to extract genomic DNA from the blood cell samples. The table lists this clone with a count of one. Its antigen specificity is not known. The sample holds no much larger clone one base away, and base qualities are not on file. The germline V gene encodes CDR1 SGHRS and CDR2 YFSETQ. V lost 1 base and J lost 11 bases; the stretch between them is 15 bases long. The CDR3 runs 13 residues from the cysteine to the phenylalanine. The kept DNA is CDR3 alone, 39 bases in frame from the first base.

The method was the immunoSEQ multiplex PCR assay. The multiplex PCR relied on a mix of 60 forward primers for TCR Vbeta segments and 13 reverse primers for TCR Jbeta segments. Amplification of the CDR3 region of rearranged TCR beta genes was performed with a multiplex PCR assay on genomic DNA. On the Illumina HiSeq System, the amplified TCR beta libraries were sequenced as 87-base-pair reads. Per the original workflow: Across the roughly 670 repertoires, a later analysis counted tens of millions of unique TCR beta chains, some 11 million of which were shared by at least two donors. Raw reads were error-corrected and collapsed into unique sequences by a nearest-neighbor algorithm in which closely related sequences were merged to remove PCR and sequencing errors. CDR3 sequences were aligned to IMGT reference sequences to assign V, D and J gene segments. Each retained sequence needed at least a six-nucleotide match to both a V gene segment and a J gene segment. Rearrangements were called productive when the CDR3 lacked stop codons and stayed in frame with V and J; all others were non-productive. Following IMGT convention, CDR3 was defined as the stretch from the second conserved V-encoded cysteine up to the conserved J-encoded phenylalanine. The earlier analysis of about 500 of the donors excluded sequences that lacked an unambiguous match to a single V gene segment. An earlier analysis of 587 of the donors called V segments functional above 56.7% productive rearrangements and segregating when the between-donor standard deviation exceeded 5%. A statistical classification framework was built to diagnose cytomegalovirus status from the catalog of TCR beta chain sequences. In a later analysis, TCR nucleotide sequences were compared against IMGT/GENE-DB human TR gene sequences so that V and J genes could be assigned. A later analysis assigned CDR3 sequences and most-parsimonious VDJ recombination scenarios with the TCRdist pipeline. In a later analysis, each TCR beta chain was defined by its CDR3 amino acid sequence together with its V-gene family, and reads lacking a unique V-gene family were excluded. A later analysis removed several hundred highly shared, low-generation-probability nucleotide sequences to deal with suspected cross-contamination and a sequencing artifact. In a later analysis, a clonal expansion index for each public chain was calculated from normalized within-repertoire ranks of inferred template counts. A later analysis computed generation probabilities with a VDJ recombination model fitted to out-of-frame rearrangements, and checked the results against IGoR. A later analysis scored TCR-TCR, TCR-HLA and TCR-CMV co-occurrence with hypergeometric tests, applying a repertoire-size bias correction to TCR pairs. False discovery rates were estimated in a later analysis by permuting HLA or CMV assignments 20 times. In a later analysis, co-occurring TCRs were grouped using DBSCAN, with TCRdist sequence similarity added in when clustering inside HLA-allele-positive subsets. Repertoires with fewer than 30,000 or more than 120,000 public chains were left out of co-occurrence clustering, as were five repertoires with anomalous nucleotide sharing. TCRdb stores this immuneACCESS table with in-frame sequences only. Part of the clones is absent; in the studies checked, under half of the shortfall reflects unresolved V genes, and no reason is known for the rest. V and J calls and clone size come straight from that table; D and trimming were deduced from the DNA. The sample profile shows approximately 190,000 clones; about 12% of them were found once. The ten largest clones represent about 8% of the sample.

The sample taken for sequencing was PBMCs. The sequence was obtained from a man in his fifties in good health and CMV-seropositive. The rearranged chain carries TRBV5-1 and TRBJ1-1; a weak D assignment points to TRBD1 (5 bases agree). The CDR3 region: CASSLLSVSGAFF. In nucleotides, the sequence is TGCGCCAGCAGCTTGCTATCCGTCTCAGGGGCTTTCTTT.